This TCR beta chain derives from a study of molecular identifiers for immune sequencing clone quantification. TCRdb independently ran MiXCR on the PCR reads; one entry per CDR3 protein. The sample lists 600,000 to 650,000 distinct CDR3 sequences; around 20% were seen once. Regarding the study as a whole: Spiked Jurkat TCR RNA equivalent to one cell was reportedly detectable in one million naive cells.

On this clonotype: Its antigen is not identified. This may come from a read error, since a much larger clone is one base off.

Naive CD8 library inputs spanned about 19,000 to 1,000,000 sorted cells and 10%, 30% or 50% RNA. Sorting captured naive CD8 T cells as CD8+CD4-CCR7+CD45RA+. CDR3 length: 15 amino acids. CDR1 MNHEY and CDR2 SVGAGI come from the germline V gene. This sequence was found in a human donor in good health. Some libraries in this study had Jurkat cell RNA spiked in. The V call is TRBV6-5, the J call TRBJ1-1; possibly TRBD1 for D (5 bases). The sample taken for sequencing was naive CD8+ T cells from blood, with Jurkat cell RNA spiked in. Subset specified: FACS-sorted CD8+CD4-CCR7+CD45RA+ naive T cells. The CDR3 DNA reads TGTACCAGCAGTTACCTCATTGGGGGTGACACTGAAGCTTTCTTT. Its translation is CTSSYLIGGDTEAFF.